The rows below give T cell receptor beta chains drawn from one sample of a study of CD8+ T cells in alopecia areata. Using immunoSEQ multiplex PCR, the repertoire was profiled, and TCRdb retains in-frame clones only, with some absent. The sample holds roughly 140,000 clones; 75% to 85% are singletons and the top ten take roughly 25%. The sample was CD8+ T cells sorted from blood, taken at week 4, from a patient treated with tofacitinib. The source is a human donor with alopecia areata. Each CDR3 is given with its conserved first and last residue. The D gene is left open where the match is weak. Expanded clones are given a class, and other clones once, few, many or no size at all.

j_call: TRBJ1-2
v_call: TRBV7-2
clone_size: .
d_call: TRBD1
cdr3_aa: CASSPAGGGYTF
cdr3_nt: TGTGCCAGCAGCCCAGCAGGGGGCGGCTACACCTTC

j_call: TRBJ2-7
v_call: TRBV27
clone_size: .
d_call: .
cdr3_aa: CASRPLGGSSYEQYF
cdr3_nt: TGTGCCAGCAGACCTCTTGGGGGCTCCTCCTACGAGCAGTACTTC

j_call: TRBJ1-2
v_call: TRBV4-2
clone_size: .
d_call: .
cdr3_aa: CAEDTYYGYTF
cdr3_nt: TGTGCCGAGGACACCTACTATGGCTACACCTTC

j_call: TRBJ1-1
v_call: TRBV4-1
clone_size: .
d_call: .
cdr3_aa: CASSSRTENTEAFF
cdr3_nt: TGCGCCAGCAGCTCCCGGACAGAGAACACTGAAGCTTTCTTT

j_call: TRBJ1-5
v_call: TRBV28
clone_size: .
d_call: .
cdr3_aa: CASSWGRSNQPQHF
cdr3_nt: TGTGCCAGCAGTTGGGGACGGTCCAATCAGCCCCAGCATTTT

j_call: TRBJ1-1
v_call: TRBV4-1
clone_size: .
d_call: .
cdr3_aa: CASSQTVAHEIEAFF
cdr3_nt: TGCGCCAGCAGCCAGACAGTTGCCCACGAGATTGAAGCTTTCTTT

j_call: TRBJ1-1
v_call: TRBV7-6
clone_size: once
d_call: .
cdr3_aa: CASSLAQGGNTEAFF
cdr3_nt: TGTGCCAGCAGCTTAGCGCAAGGGGGGAACACTGAAGCTTTCTTT

j_call: TRBJ2-5
v_call: TRBV7-9
clone_size: .
d_call: .
cdr3_aa: CASSLGFGAGETQYF
cdr3_nt: TGTGCCAGCAGCTTAGGATTCGGGGCGGGGGAGACCCAGTACTTC

j_call: TRBJ2-5
v_call: TRBV10-3
clone_size: .
d_call: TRBD2
cdr3_aa: CASQLTSGALQETQYF
cdr3_nt: TGTGCCAGTCAATTAACTAGCGGGGCGCTCCAAGAGACCCAGTACTTC

j_call: TRBJ1-2
v_call: TRBV27
clone_size: .
d_call: TRBD1
cdr3_aa: CASSLSPGQGFYGYTF
cdr3_nt: TGTGCCAGCAGTTTAAGTCCCGGACAGGGGTTCTATGGCTACACCTTC

j_call: TRBJ1-2
v_call: TRBV7-9
clone_size: .
d_call: TRBD1
cdr3_aa: CASSFGTGDANYGYTF
cdr3_nt: TGTGCCAGCAGCTTCGGGACAGGCGATGCTAACTATGGCTACACCTTC

j_call: TRBJ2-7
v_call: TRBV7-9
clone_size: .
d_call: TRBD1
cdr3_aa: CASSLTTIRDRGTYEQYF
cdr3_nt: TGTGCCAGCAGCTTAACGACCATCCGGGACAGGGGGACCTACGAGCAGTACTTC

j_call: TRBJ2-5
v_call: TRBV10-2
clone_size: .
d_call: TRBD2
cdr3_aa: CASTRTGGDQETQYF
cdr3_nt: TGCGCCAGCACCAGAACGGGAGGAGACCAAGAGACCCAGTACTTC